Listed below are T cell receptor beta chains from one sample, sequenced in a study of blood T cell repertoires in COVID-19. Measured with immunoSEQ multiplex PCR; TCRdb has only the in-frame clones, and not every one. The data contain 150,000 to 200,000 clones, roughly 80% of them singletons. What was sequenced was peripheral blood. These TCRs come from a man in his forties or fifties who had recovered from COVID-19. Both conserved end residues are part of each CDR3. Fields, in order: D gene, clone size, V gene, J gene, CDR3 DNA, CDR3 protein. A D gene is named only where the DNA matches it firmly. Not all rows give a size; the values are once, few, many and, for expanded clones, a class.

>NA|NA|TRBV2|TRBJ2-5
TGTGCCAGCGAAAACGACTACTACCAAGAGACCCAGTACTTC
CASENDYYQETQYF
>NA|few|TRBV11-3|TRBJ2-1
TGTGCCAGCAGTTTTTACTCAAGCGCTGGCAGATCCCCGGAGCAGTTCTTC
CASSFYSSAGRSPEQFF
>NA|NA|TRBV30|TRBJ1-1
TGTGCCTGGAGTTCCACAAGGAACACTGAAGCTTTCTTT
CAWSSTRNTEAFF
>TRBD2|NA|TRBV30|TRBJ2-1
TGTGCCTGGAGTGGGGGTAGCGGGATCGGGCAGTTCTTC
CAWSGGSGIGQFF
>NA|few|TRBV12-5|TRBJ2-5
TGTGCTAGTGGTACCGGACAGGGAGGGCGAGAGACCCAGTACTTC
CASGTGQGGRETQYF
>NA|NA|TRBV28|TRBJ1-1
TGTGCCAGCAGTTCGAACAACCAAGGGGGTGAAGCTTTCTTT
CASSSNNQGGEAFF
>TRBD2|NA|TRBV7-8|TRBJ2-2
TGTGCCAGCAGCTTATTTGGGACTAGCGGGAGGGCGATGGCCGGGGAGCTGTTTTTT
CASSLFGTSGRAMAGELFF
>NA|NA|TRBV2|TRBJ2-7
TGTGCCAGCAGTGAGGGGCCCTACGAGCAGTACTTC
CASSEGPYEQYF
>TRBD2|NA|TRBV4-3|TRBJ2-2
TGCGCCAGCAGCCAAGAAGTAGGCCGGACTAGCGGCACCGGGGAGCTGTTTTTT
CASSQEVGRTSGTGELFF
>NA|NA|TRBV11-2|TRBJ2-5
TGTGCCAGCAGCTTAGAGTTCGCGCTTAACCAAGAGACCCAGTACTTC
CASSLEFALNQETQYF
>TRBD1|NA|TRBV7-2|TRBJ2-7
TGTGCCAGCAGCTTGAATCCGACAGGGGGTAGTTACGAGCAGTACTTC
CASSLNPTGGSYEQYF
>NA|NA|TRBV2|TRBJ2-3
TGTGCCAGCCCGGGAGCTAGTTTAACAGATACGCAGTATTTT
CASPGASLTDTQYF
>TRBD1|NA|TRBV2|TRBJ1-2
TGTGCCAGCATCTTAGGACAGGGTCTGAGAGGCTACACCTTC
CASILGQGLRGYTF
>TRBD1|NA|TRBV19|TRBJ1-4
TGTGCCAGTAATACTGTACAGGGGGCGAATGAAAAACTGTTTTTT
CASNTVQGANEKLFF
>TRBD1|NA|TRBV11-2|TRBJ2-7
TGTGCCAGCAGCACGCGGACAGGGACGGACGAGCAGTACTTC
CASSTRTGTDEQYF
>TRBD1|NA|TRBV15|TRBJ2-7
TGTGCCACCAGCAGAGATACGAGGGGGCGTAAGTACTTC
CATSRDTRGRKYF
>TRBD1|NA|TRBV29-1|TRBJ1-3
TGCAGCGTTGGTTCTAGGACAGGCTTGAGCTCTGGAAACACCATATATTTT
CSVGSRTGLSSGNTIYF
>TRBD1|few|TRBV7-6|TRBJ2-2
TGTGCCAGCAGCTATAGGACAGGGGAGGCCGGGGAGCTGTTTTTT
CASSYRTGEAGELFF
>NA|NA|TRBV3-1/TRBV3-2|TRBJ1-5
TGTGCCAGCAGCCAAGGGGTACGGGGCAATCAGCCCCAGCATTTT
CASSQGVRGNQPQHF
>NA|NA|TRBV7-6|TRBJ2-7
TGTGCCAGCAGCTTAGCAGGGACTCCCTACGAGCAGTACTTC
CASSLAGTPYEQYF
>NA|NA|TRBV6-4|TRBJ2-5
TGTGCCAGCAGCCGAGAGGAGGGAGAGACCCAGTACTTC
CASSREEGETQYF
>TRBD1|NA|TRBV5-1|TRBJ1-2
TGCGCCAGCAGCTACGGGACAGGGCAAACGTATGGCTACACCTTC
CASSYGTGQTYGYTF
>NA|NA|TRBV7-9|TRBJ1-1
TGTGCCAGCCGTGAGGCGAACACTGAAGCTTTCTTT
CASREANTEAFF